The rows below give T cell receptor beta chains drawn from one sample of a study of vaccination effects on CD4 cells after COVID-19. Clones were read by immunoSEQ multiplex PCR, and TCRdb kept only the in-frame ones, dropping some. The data contain 50,000 or so clones, around 74% of them singletons. Antigens of these TCRs are unknown. Sequenced material: CD4+ T cells from PBMCs cultured without peptide, taken after COVID-19 vaccination. All receptors derive from a human donor who had a prior SARS-CoV-2 infection. Each CDR3 is given with its conserved first and last residue. A D gene is named only where the DNA matches it firmly. A clone size is listed for some rows: how often the clone was seen (once, few, many), or a class if it is expanded.

d_call: .; cdr3_length: 14; v_call: TRBV28; j_call: TRBJ2-7; clone_size: .; cdr3_nt: TGTGCCAGCCGAAGCGGAGGACGGTCCTACGAGCAGTACTTC; cdr3_aa: CASRSGGRSYEQYF
d_call: TRBD2; cdr3_length: 16; v_call: TRBV24-1; j_call: TRBJ2-1; clone_size: .; cdr3_nt: TGTGCCACCAGTGATCTAGGGACTAGCGCCTACAATGAGCAGTTCTTC; cdr3_aa: CATSDLGTSAYNEQFF
d_call: .; cdr3_length: 15; v_call: TRBV27; j_call: TRBJ1-6; clone_size: .; cdr3_nt: TGTGCCAGCAGTTTTGACGGAATTAATCATTCACCCCTCCACTTT; cdr3_aa: CASSFDGINHSPLHF
d_call: .; cdr3_length: 16; v_call: TRBV18; j_call: TRBJ1-5; clone_size: .; cdr3_nt: TGTGCCAGCTCACTCACGGCAGGCGGAAGAGATCAGCCCCAGCATTTT; cdr3_aa: CASSLTAGGRDQPQHF
d_call: TRBD1; cdr3_length: 15; v_call: TRBV19; j_call: TRBJ1-1; clone_size: .; cdr3_nt: TGTGCCAGTAGTACTGCCCCAGGGGGGAGGACTGAAGCTTTCTTT; cdr3_aa: CASSTAPGGRTEAFF
d_call: TRBD1; cdr3_length: 13; v_call: TRBV7-8; j_call: TRBJ1-1; clone_size: .; cdr3_nt: TGTGCCAGCAGCCAACCGGCAGGGGGGGAAGCTTTCTTT; cdr3_aa: CASSQPAGGEAFF
d_call: .; cdr3_length: 16; v_call: TRBV30; j_call: TRBJ1-1; clone_size: .; cdr3_nt: TGTGCCTGGAGTCCTACCCGGACTTTTACGAACACTGAAGCTTTCTTT; cdr3_aa: CAWSPTRTFTNTEAFF
d_call: .; cdr3_length: 13; v_call: TRBV7-2; j_call: TRBJ2-1; clone_size: .; cdr3_nt: TGTGCCAGCAGCTTTCGACTACCAAATGAGCAGTTCTTC; cdr3_aa: CASSFRLPNEQFF
d_call: .; cdr3_length: 13; v_call: TRBV6-5; j_call: TRBJ2-1; clone_size: few; cdr3_nt: TGTGCCAGCAGTTATCCCCCGATTGGGGAGCAGTTCTTC; cdr3_aa: CASSYPPIGEQFF
d_call: TRBD2; cdr3_length: 16; v_call: TRBV4-2; j_call: TRBJ2-1; clone_size: .; cdr3_nt: TGTGCCAGCAGCCCGCGACTAGCGGGAGGGCAAAGGATAAAGTTCTTC; cdr3_aa: CASSPRLAGGQRIKFF
d_call: .; cdr3_length: 14; v_call: TRBV7-3; j_call: TRBJ2-3; clone_size: few; cdr3_nt: TGTGCCAGCAGCCGGGGGATGAGCACAGATACGCAGTATTTT; cdr3_aa: CASSRGMSTDTQYF
d_call: TRBD1; cdr3_length: 19; v_call: TRBV27; j_call: TRBJ1-5; clone_size: once; cdr3_nt: TGTGCCAGCAGTTTATTCGGGACAGGGGATCTGGGGAGCAATCAGCCCCAGCATTTT; cdr3_aa: CASSLFGTGDLGSNQPQHF
d_call: .; cdr3_length: 16; v_call: TRBV7-2; j_call: TRBJ2-3; clone_size: .; cdr3_nt: TGTGCCAGCAGCTTAGGGTTCAGGGCGCCGAGGGATACGCAGTATTTT; cdr3_aa: CASSLGFRAPRDTQYF
d_call: .; cdr3_length: 14; v_call: TRBV4-3; j_call: TRBJ1-6; clone_size: .; cdr3_nt: TGCGCCAGCAGCCAAGATCGGAATAGTTCACCCCTCCACTTT; cdr3_aa: CASSQDRNSSPLHF
d_call: .; cdr3_length: 14; v_call: TRBV10-3; j_call: TRBJ2-1; clone_size: few; cdr3_nt: TGTGCCATCAGCTGGCAGGGGTTGGACAATGAGCAGTTCTTC; cdr3_aa: CAISWQGLDNEQFF
d_call: .; cdr3_length: 16; v_call: TRBV3-1/TRBV3-2; j_call: TRBJ2-1; clone_size: few; cdr3_nt: TGTGCCAGCAGCCAAGATCTGGGCGGGCACTACAATGAGCAGTTCTTC; cdr3_aa: CASSQDLGGHYNEQFF
d_call: TRBD1; cdr3_length: 14; v_call: TRBV4-3; j_call: TRBJ2-3; clone_size: .; cdr3_nt: TGCGCCAGCAGCGCACAGGGGAAAACAGATACGCAGTATTTT; cdr3_aa: CASSAQGKTDTQYF
d_call: .; cdr3_length: 15; v_call: TRBV10-2; j_call: TRBJ1-6; clone_size: once; cdr3_nt: TGCGCCAGCAGTGAGCGGGGTATCTATAATTCACCCCTCCACTTT; cdr3_aa: CASSERGIYNSPLHF
d_call: .; cdr3_length: 15; v_call: TRBV5-1; j_call: TRBJ2-6; clone_size: .; cdr3_nt: TGCGCCAGCAGCTTGGTGGCAGCTGGGGCCAACGTCCTGACTTTC; cdr3_aa: CASSLVAAGANVLTF
d_call: TRBD2; cdr3_length: 15; v_call: TRBV5-4; j_call: TRBJ2-7; clone_size: .; cdr3_nt: TGTGCCAGCAGCCCCGGACTAGCGGGGTCGTACGAGCAGTACTTC; cdr3_aa: CASSPGLAGSYEQYF
d_call: .; cdr3_length: 13; v_call: TRBV2; j_call: TRBJ1-1; clone_size: .; cdr3_nt: TGTGCCAGCAGTGAAAGCGGACCAATCCAAGCTTTCTTT; cdr3_aa: CASSESGPIQAFF
d_call: .; cdr3_length: 15; v_call: TRBV6-6; j_call: TRBJ1-2; clone_size: few; cdr3_nt: TGTGCCAGCAGTTACTCGGGACTCCAAGCCCATGGCTACACCTTC; cdr3_aa: CASSYSGLQAHGYTF
d_call: TRBD2; cdr3_length: 16; v_call: TRBV7-9; j_call: TRBJ2-1; clone_size: .; cdr3_nt: TGTGCCAGCGTAGGGCAGCGGGGCAGCTCCTACAATGAGCAGTTCTTC; cdr3_aa: CASVGQRGSSYNEQFF
d_call: TRBD1; cdr3_length: 15; v_call: TRBV19; j_call: TRBJ1-6; clone_size: few; cdr3_nt: TGTGCCAGTAGTATAACCCGACAGGGAAATTCACCCCTCCACTTT; cdr3_aa: CASSITRQGNSPLHF
d_call: .; cdr3_length: 16; v_call: TRBV7-9; j_call: TRBJ2-3; clone_size: .; cdr3_nt: TGTGCCAGCAGCTTATATAGGAGCGGGAGCACAGATACGCAGTATTTT; cdr3_aa: CASSLYRSGSTDTQYF
d_call: .; cdr3_length: 12; v_call: TRBV20-1; j_call: TRBJ2-1; clone_size: once; cdr3_nt: TGCAGTGCTAGTCCCAGGGGTACTGAGCAGTTCTTC; cdr3_aa: CSASPRGTEQFF
d_call: TRBD1; cdr3_length: 16; v_call: TRBV10-2; j_call: TRBJ2-7; clone_size: .; cdr3_nt: TGCGCCAGCCTAGGAACAGGGGGTTCTTACTCCTACGAGCAGTACTTC; cdr3_aa: CASLGTGGSYSYEQYF
d_call: TRBD1; cdr3_length: 13; v_call: TRBV5-1; j_call: TRBJ1-4; clone_size: .; cdr3_nt: TGCGCCAGCAGCCAGACAGGGAATGAAAAACTGTTTTTT; cdr3_aa: CASSQTGNEKLFF
d_call: .; cdr3_length: 13; v_call: TRBV19; j_call: TRBJ2-3; clone_size: .; cdr3_nt: TGTGCCAGTAGTATGGTGGCCGCAGATACGCAGTATTTT; cdr3_aa: CASSMVAADTQYF
d_call: .; cdr3_length: 15; v_call: TRBV3-1/TRBV3-2; j_call: TRBJ2-3; clone_size: .; cdr3_nt: TGTGCCAGCAGCCAGCGGGACCTAAGCACAGATACGCAGTATTTT; cdr3_aa: CASSQRDLSTDTQYF
d_call: .; cdr3_length: 15; v_call: TRBV21-1; j_call: TRBJ2-6; clone_size: .; cdr3_nt: TGTGCCAGCAGCATACCGGGTAATTGGGCCAACGTCCTGACTTTC; cdr3_aa: CASSIPGNWANVLTF
d_call: TRBD2; cdr3_length: 20; v_call: TRBV3-1/TRBV3-2; j_call: TRBJ2-2; clone_size: .; cdr3_nt: TGTGCCAGCAGCCAAAAAGCCCCGGGACTAGCGGGAGGCAGCACCGGGGAGCTGTTTTTT; cdr3_aa: CASSQKAPGLAGGSTGELFF
d_call: .; cdr3_length: 14; v_call: TRBV5-1; j_call: TRBJ2-5; clone_size: .; cdr3_nt: TGCGCCAGCAGCTTGGCGGGGTCCCAAGAGACCCAGTACTTC; cdr3_aa: CASSLAGSQETQYF
d_call: TRBD2; cdr3_length: 13; v_call: TRBV5-4; j_call: TRBJ2-5; clone_size: .; cdr3_nt: TGTGCCAGCAGCGTAGGGACTAGCCCTACCCAGTACTTC; cdr3_aa: CASSVGTSPTQYF
d_call: .; cdr3_length: 14; v_call: TRBV9; j_call: TRBJ2-7; clone_size: few; cdr3_nt: TGTGCCAGCAGCGTAGTGGACCTTTATGGGGAGCAGTACTTC; cdr3_aa: CASSVVDLYGEQYF
d_call: TRBD1; cdr3_length: 17; v_call: TRBV2; j_call: TRBJ1-2; clone_size: .; cdr3_nt: TGTGCCAGCAGTGTTCAAGGGGGCAGAGGATCTTACTATGGCTACACCTTC; cdr3_aa: CASSVQGGRGSYYGYTF
d_call: .; cdr3_length: 13; v_call: TRBV11-2; j_call: TRBJ1-1; clone_size: .; cdr3_nt: TGTGCCAGCAGCTTTAACAGGGACACTGAAGCTTTCTTT; cdr3_aa: CASSFNRDTEAFF
d_call: TRBD1; cdr3_length: 16; v_call: TRBV30; j_call: TRBJ1-4; clone_size: .; cdr3_nt: TGTGCCTGGAGTGTTGGGGCAGGGGGCTTTAATGAAAAACTGTTTTTT; cdr3_aa: CAWSVGAGGFNEKLFF
d_call: TRBD1; cdr3_length: 14; v_call: TRBV27; j_call: TRBJ1-5; clone_size: .; cdr3_nt: TGTGCCAGCAGTTTGAGGGGGCAGGTTCAGCCCCAGCATTTT; cdr3_aa: CASSLRGQVQPQHF
d_call: TRBD2; cdr3_length: 14; v_call: TRBV11-3; j_call: TRBJ2-1; clone_size: .; cdr3_nt: TGTGCCAGCAGCTTAGGGAGGCTAGCGGGGGAGCAGTTCTTC; cdr3_aa: CASSLGRLAGEQFF
d_call: .; cdr3_length: 13; v_call: TRBV11-3; j_call: TRBJ2-3; clone_size: .; cdr3_nt: TGTGCCAGCAGCCCAAGAGGGGTGGATACGCAGTATTTT; cdr3_aa: CASSPRGVDTQYF
d_call: .; cdr3_length: 15; v_call: TRBV18; j_call: TRBJ1-2; clone_size: .; cdr3_nt: TGTGCCAGCTCACCAATAAACGAACAGGTGGATGGCTACACCTTC; cdr3_aa: CASSPINEQVDGYTF
d_call: .; cdr3_length: 16; v_call: TRBV5-4; j_call: TRBJ2-1; clone_size: .; cdr3_nt: TGTGCCAGCAGCTTGGACGGGAGTAACGCCTGGAATGAGCAGTTCTTC; cdr3_aa: CASSLDGSNAWNEQFF
d_call: .; cdr3_length: 16; v_call: TRBV7-2; j_call: TRBJ1-5; clone_size: .; cdr3_nt: TGTGCCAGCAGCTTGTCAGGGACGGAGAGCAATCAGCCCCAGCATTTT; cdr3_aa: CASSLSGTESNQPQHF
d_call: .; cdr3_length: 13; v_call: TRBV19; j_call: TRBJ1-1; clone_size: .; cdr3_nt: TGTGCCAGTCGACAGTTCTTAAACACTGAAGCTTTCTTT; cdr3_aa: CASRQFLNTEAFF
d_call: .; cdr3_length: 16; v_call: TRBV5-1; j_call: TRBJ1-3; clone_size: .; cdr3_nt: TGCGCCAGCAGCTTGGAGGCCGCAAATTCAGGAAACACCATATATTTT; cdr3_aa: CASSLEAANSGNTIYF